The text below deals with one T cell receptor beta chain. Its antigen is undetermined. Assay used: immunoSEQ multiplex PCR; TCRdb lists only in-frame clones, some missing. The sample has 110,000 or so clones; about two thirds are singletons. The CDR3 contains 16 residues. V was pared by 5 bases and J by 6 bases, with 12 bases of the junction left unmatched. Germline CDR1 reads SGHVS; CDR2 reads FNYEAQ. The source of the sample is a study of shared clonotypes between healthy human individuals. Overall study findings and caveats: The naive CD4 repertoires of several donors were compared, and about 5% of clonotypes were shared.

The chain is built from TRBV7-6 and TRBJ2-1; TRBD2 matches 8 bases. Source material: memory CD8+ T cells sorted from blood. Subset here: CD45RO+ cells pooled with CCR7-negative TemRA cells. This TCR was sampled from a woman aged 30 to 39 in good health. This chain's CDR3 is CASSPNGGSGGNEQFF. CDR3 nucleotides: TGTGCCAGCAGCCCAAACGGCGGGAGCGGGGGCAATGAGCAGTTCTTC.